The subject of this entry is one T cell receptor beta chain. The data stem from a study of blood T cell repertoires in COVID-19. Overall study context: Samples representing acute and convalescent COVID-19 were sourced from the United States, Italy and Spain. From T cells, B-cell-depleted T cells, or PBMCs came the material, which was cDNA or gDNA.

CDR3 length: 15 residues. Deletions cut 5 bases from V and 3 bases from J, with 13 bases between. CDR1 and CDR2 from the germline V gene are MNHEY and SMNVEV (reference sequence). Per the original methods: Reference gene primer amplification gave estimated nucleated cell counts. Generated by immunoSEQ multiplex PCR, the TCRdb table keeps only in-frame clones and is missing some. That table furnishes V, J and clone size, whereas the DNA furnished D and trimming. Among 200,000 to 250,000 clones listed, 86% were seen once. The sample comprised peripheral blood. This TCR was sampled from a woman aged 50 to 60 with acute or convalescent COVID-19. The genes are TRBV27 and TRBJ1-4; a possible D gene is TRBD1 (6 bases). The CDR3 is CASSATRGANEKLFF. The CDR3 region has the DNA TGTGCCAGCAGTGCGACCAGGGGAGCTAATGAAAAACTGTTTTTT.